This is a list of T cell receptor beta chains from one sample in a study of spatial heterogeneity in lung cancer. TCRdb itself ran the 5' RACE reads through MiXCR, one entry per CDR3 protein. This table holds roughly 70,000 distinct CDR3 sequences, around 9.3% found once. The sequenced sample was PBMCs, obtained at follow-up. The receptors shown here come from a female donor with early-stage non-small cell lung cancer. Both conserved end residues are part of each CDR3. D genes are given only for firm matches. Clone sizes are given selectively: once, few, many, or a class where the clone is expanded.

TRBJ1-2 TRBV6-5 13 many NA CASSFQGTDGYTF TGTGCCAGCAGTTTCCAGGGGACCGATGGCTACACCTTC
TRBJ2-7 TRBV9 16 many NA CASSVGGEQSVYEQYF TGTGCCAGCAGCGTAGGGGGCGAACAATCGGTCTACGAGCAGTACTTC
TRBJ1-1 TRBV20-1 15 many NA CSARDREAMNTEAFF TGCAGTGCTAGAGATCGGGAAGCCATGAACACTGAAGCTTTCTTT
TRBJ2-7 TRBV6-1 14 NA NA CASSEVGQGGEQYF TGTGCCAGCAGTGAAGTGGGGCAGGGAGGCGAGCAGTACTTC
TRBJ2-1 TRBV20-1 16 many NA CSARDEAGSSYNEQFF TGCAGTGCTAGAGATGAGGCGGGAAGCTCCTACAATGAGCAGTTCTTC
TRBJ2-7 TRBV6-4 15 few TRBD2 CASDERWREAYEQYF TGTGCCAGCGATGAGAGGTGGCGGGAGGCGTACGAGCAGTACTTC
TRBJ2-5 TRBV6-5 14 many NA CASSGLASFETQYF TGTGCCAGCAGTGGTCTAGCGAGTTTTGAGACCCAGTACTTC
TRBJ2-7 TRBV9 14 NA NA CASSVAGTSYEQYF TGTGCCAGCAGCGTAGCCGGGACCTCCTACGAGCAGTACTTC
TRBJ2-7 TRBV7-2 11 few NA CASSLVAEQYF TGTGCCAGCAGCTTAGTCGCCGAGCAGTACTTC
TRBJ2-2 TRBV27 16 few TRBD1 CASSRRTGRATGELFF TGTGCCAGCAGTAGAAGGACAGGCCGGGCAACCGGGGAGCTGTTTTTT
TRBJ2-7 TRBV9 14 many NA CASSVGGKGGEQYF TGTGCCAGCAGCGTAGGAGGGAAAGGGGGCGAGCAGTACTTC
TRBJ1-1 TRBV10-1 14 NA NA CASSEGRANTEAFF TGCGCCAGCAGTGAAGGCAGGGCCAACACTGAAGCTTTCTTT
TRBJ2-1 TRBV10-3 14 many NA CAIRDGMSYNEQFF TGTGCCATCAGGGATGGAATGTCCTACAATGAGCAGTTCTTC
TRBJ2-2 TRBV11-1 16 NA NA CASSLGVSLNTGELFF TGTGCCAGCAGCTTAGGGGTTAGTTTGAACACCGGGGAGCTGTTTTTT
TRBJ2-7 TRBV29-1 19 many NA CSVEKRDARSGTVPYEQYF TGCAGCGTTGAAAAGAGGGACGCGAGGTCCGGGACGGTACCCTACGAGCAGTACTTC
TRBJ2-7 TRBV6-1 13 many NA CASSERGPYEQYF TGTGCCAGCAGTGAAAGGGGCCCCTACGAGCAGTACTTC
TRBJ2-3 TRBV7-9 14 few NA CASLLAGSTDTQYF TGTGCCTCCCTCCTGGCGGGGTCCACAGATACGCAGTATTTT
TRBJ2-3 TRBV3-1 17 NA TRBD1 CASSQEPWDRRTDTQYF TGTGCCAGCAGCCAAGAGCCTTGGGACAGGCGAACGGATACGCAGTATTTT
TRBJ2-3 TRBV7-2 15 many NA CASSLNGAYTDTQYF TGTGCCAGCAGCTTAAACGGGGCCTACACAGATACGCAGTATTTT
TRBJ1-1 TRBV29-1 13 many NA CSVAPQMNTEAFF TGCAGCGTTGCCCCTCAGATGAACACTGAAGCTTTCTTT
TRBJ2-2 TRBV3-1 13 many NA CASSWQAAGELFF TGTGCCAGCAGCTGGCAGGCTGCCGGGGAGCTGTTTTTT
TRBJ2-5 TRBV7-9 14 many TRBD1 CASSEGATQETQYF TGTGCCAGCAGCGAGGGGGCAACTCAAGAGACCCAGTACTTC
TRBJ2-7 TRBV5-4 15 few TRBD2 CASSLSSGRRNEQYF TGTGCCAGCAGCTTGAGTAGCGGGAGGAGGAACGAGCAGTACTTC
TRBJ1-1 TRBV5-5 14 many NA CASSLYRMNTEAFF TGTGCCAGCAGCTTGTACAGAATGAACACTGAAGCTTTCTTT
TRBJ2-1 TRBV3-1 15 few TRBD2 CASSQGGSAYNEQFF TGTGCCAGCAGCCAAGGCGGGAGCGCCTACAATGAGCAGTTCTTC
TRBJ1-4 TRBV2 15 few NA CASSEDRGHNEKLFF TGTGCCAGCAGTGAAGATCGGGGGCATAATGAAAAACTGTTTTTT
TRBJ1-5 TRBV24-1 12 NA NA CATQMFDGPQHF TGTGCCACCCAGATGTTTGATGGGCCCCAGCATTTT
TRBJ1-3 TRBV3-1 14 NA NA CATISPQHGNTIYF TGTGCCACTATATCGCCGCAACATGGAAACACCATATATTTT
TRBJ1-3 TRBV12-3/TRBV12-4 17 many TRBD1 CASNYKKAGGGGNTIYF TGTGCCAGCAATTACAAAAAGGCAGGGGGTGGAGGAAACACCATATATTTT
TRBJ2-7 TRBV24-1 13 many TRBD2 CATSRTSGNEQYF TGTGCCACCAGCCGGACTAGCGGGAACGAGCAGTACTTC
TRBJ2-5 TRBV6-5 12 NA NA CASAGPQETQYF TGTGCTAGCGCGGGGCCACAAGAGACCCAGTACTTC
TRBJ2-5 TRBV18 19 many NA CASSPEATINRLLGETQYF TGTGCCAGCTCACCGGAGGCGACCATCAATCGCCTGTTAGGGGAGACCCAGTACTTC
TRBJ2-1 TRBV10-1 12 few NA CASSESLSEQFF TGCGCCAGCAGTGAGTCGTTGTCCGAGCAGTTCTTC
TRBJ2-7 TRBV20-1 14 few NA CSARYTGTEGEQYF TGCAGTGCTCGGTACACCGGGACGGAGGGAGAGCAGTACTTC
TRBJ1-2 TRBV20-1 13 NA NA CSARVGETYGYTF TGCAGTGCTAGAGTCGGGGAGACCTATGGCTACACCTTC
TRBJ2-3 TRBV10-2 14 NA NA CATQLWADTDTQYF TGCGCCACCCAACTTTGGGCGGACACAGATACGCAGTATTTT
TRBJ1-2 TRBV29-1 12 many NA CSVESGFYGYTF TGCAGCGTTGAATCTGGGTTCTATGGCTACACCTTC
TRBJ2-2 TRBV6-6 13 few NA CASSYLGVGELFF TGTGCCAGCAGTTACCTAGGGGTCGGGGAGCTGTTTTTT
TRBJ2-3 TRBV27 16 many NA CASSLSMGPGTDTQYF TGTGCCAGCAGTTTATCGATGGGGCCGGGCACAGATACGCAGTATTTT
TRBJ2-7 TRBV6-2/TRBV6-3 13 many NA CASTSSDLPIQYF TGTGCCAGCACCTCATCCGACCTACCTATTCAGTACTTC
TRBJ2-3 TRBV9 15 NA NA CASSGSGVSTDTQYF TGTGCCAGCAGCGGAAGCGGTGTTAGCACAGATACGCAGTATTTT
TRBJ2-1 TRBV28 15 many TRBD1 CASSLSGTAGNEQFF TGTGCCAGCAGTTTATCAGGGACAGCAGGAAATGAGCAGTTCTTC
TRBJ2-1 TRBV2 12 many NA CASSGRGSEQFF TGTGCCAGCAGTGGCAGGGGTAGTGAGCAGTTCTTC
TRBJ2-7 TRBV5-1 15 many NA CASTQRGGPEYEQYF TGCGCCAGCACCCAGAGGGGGGGACCCGAATACGAGCAGTACTTC
TRBJ2-5 TRBV24-1 14 few NA CATSDSSRAETQYF TGTGCCACCAGTGATTCGAGTCGAGCGGAGACCCAGTACTTC
TRBJ1-5 TRBV28 15 few NA CASSLRGRSNQPQHF TGTGCCAGCAGTTTAAGAGGAAGGAGCAATCAGCCCCAGCATTTT
TRBJ2-3 TRBV19 16 many TRBD2 CASSPGLAPWGDTQYF TGTGCCAGTAGTCCGGGACTAGCGCCCTGGGGGGATACGCAGTATTTT
TRBJ2-3 TRBV11-3 17 many TRBD2 CASSLAGSGGYTDTQYF TGTGCCAGCAGCTTAGCTGGTAGCGGGGGATACACAGATACGCAGTATTTT
TRBJ2-6 TRBV7-3 18 many NA CASSLTWGDLSGANVLTF TGTGCCAGCAGCTTAACTTGGGGGGACCTTTCTGGGGCCAACGTCCTGACTTTC
TRBJ1-1 TRBV5-1 16 NA NA CASSLAPGVSNTEAFF TGCGCCAGCAGCTTGGCCCCAGGGGTATCGAACACTGAAGCTTTCTTT
TRBJ2-1 TRBV28 14 many NA CASSRLPSYNEQFF TGTGCCAGCAGTCGTTTACCATCCTACAATGAGCAGTTCTTC
TRBJ2-2 TRBV7-6 15 many TRBD2 CASSLARGVGGELFF TGTGCCAGCAGCTTAGCGCGGGGGGTCGGCGGGGAGCTGTTTTTT
TRBJ2-3 TRBV20-1 13 few NA CSAILASTDTQYF TGCAGTGCCATTCTTGCTAGCACAGATACGCAGTATTTT
TRBJ2-3 TRBV11-2 12 NA NA CASSLKADTQYF TGTGCCAGCAGCCTTAAAGCAGATACGCAGTATTTT